Each of the 17 T cell receptor beta chains below was sequenced from the same sample in a study of blood T cell repertoires in COVID-19. Clones were read by immunoSEQ multiplex PCR, and TCRdb kept only the in-frame ones, dropping some. Of some 100,000 clones listed, about 81% were seen once; the top ten hold roughly 17%. The sequencing input was peripheral blood. These receptors all stem from a woman aged 55-70 years with acute or convalescent COVID-19.

The genes are TRBV7-2 and TRBJ2-5; TRBD2 aligns across 12 bases. With V trimmed by 3 bases and J by 1 base, 3 bases remained unmatched. Germline CDR1 reads SGHTA; CDR2 reads FQGNSA. This CDR3 is built from 16 residues. Written as DNA, the CDR3 is TGTGCCAGCAGCTTGGTGACTAGCGGGGGCCAAGAGACCCAGTACTTC. It yields the protein CASSLVTSGGQETQYF.

The genes are TRBV28 and TRBJ1-6; D not resolved. Trimming took 3 bases from V and 5 from J, leaving 8 bases between them. Looked up from germline, CDR1 is MDHEN and CDR2 is SYDVKM. This CDR3 is 14 amino acids long. CDR3 sequence: CASSFEGNNSPLHF. CDR3 nucleotides: TGTGCCAGCAGTTTCGAGGGAAATAATTCACCCCTCCACTTT.

V is TRBV2 and J is TRBJ1-1; 9 bases agree with TRBD1. The junction had 4 bases not matched to a gene; V was cut back by 5 bases and J by 3 bases. Germline assignment: CDR1 SNHLY and CDR2 FYNNEI. This CDR3 region has 14 residues. CDR3 sequence (DNA): TGTGCCAGCAGTCGACAGGGGGATCACACTGAAGCTTTCTTT. Encoded protein: CASSRQGDHTEAFF.

The chain has TRBV7-2 and TRBJ1-6, with 8 nucleotides matching TRBD1. The CDR3 totals 14 residues. The V gene's germline CDR1 is SGHTA and CDR2 FQGNSA. V lost 4 bases and J lost 9; bases outside the gene matches: 5. This CDR3 reads CASSSQGDGSPLHF. CDR3 coding DNA: TGTGCCAGCAGCTCACAGGGGGACGGTTCACCCCTCCACTTT.

This clone was seen just once. The chain links TRBV6-5 to TRBJ2-5, with D possibly TRBD2 on 6 matching bases. The CDR3 length is 13 residues. Germline values: CDR1 MNHEY, CDR2 SVGAGI. Between the trimmed V and J ends, which lost 7 bases and 1 base, there was a span of 10 bases. The CDR3 here is CASMRRGQETQYF. CDR3 sequence (DNA): TGTGCCAGCATGCGGCGGGGCCAAGAGACCCAGTACTTC.

The J gene is TRBJ2-5, the V gene TRBV4-3; 8 nucleotides line up with TRBD2. This CDR3 region has 16 residues. Germline values: CDR1 LGHNA, CDR2 YSLEER. V lost 1 base and J lost 5; bases outside the gene matches: 9. CDR3 sequence reads: CASSQVTGGLWETQYF. The CDR3 DNA follows: TGCGCCAGCAGCCAAGTAACGGGGGGGCTTTGGGAGACCCAGTACTTC.

The chain carries TRBV6-5 and TRBJ1-2; no firm D call. V dropped 10 bases and J dropped 0 bases, with 15 bases sitting between them. The germline V gene encodes CDR1 MNHEY and CDR2 SVGAGI. The CDR3 spans 14 residues. CDR3 sequence (DNA): TGTGCCACCAAGACTCCCCTGACTAACTATGGCTACACCTTC. Protein: CATKTPLTNYGYTF.

J is TRBJ1-1 and V is TRBV5-6; D remains ambiguous. CDR3 length: 13 residues. Germline V lookup: CDR1 SGHDT, CDR2 YYEEEE. Trimming removed 0 bases at V and 6 bases at J, with 9 bases between. The chain's CDR3 is CASSLGWRAEAFF. CDR3 sequence (DNA): TGTGCCAGCAGCTTGGGTTGGAGAGCTGAAGCTTTCTTT.

V and J are TRBV30 and TRBJ2-1; D unresolved. The CDR3 sequence is 11 residues long. CDR1 and CDR2 from the germline V gene are GTSNPN and SVGIG (reference sequence). Trimming removed 4 bases from V and 9 bases from J, with 10 bases in between. CDR3 DNA sequence: TGTGCCTGGACCCGAACGCGTGAGCAGTTCTTC. Amino acid sequence: CAWTRTREQFF.

V and J are TRBV10-2 and TRBJ1-4, with 9 bases aligning to TRBD1. CDR3 size: 16 residues. V trimming: 2 bases; J trimming: 4 bases; junction bases outside the gene matches: 5. Germline V gene data show CDR1 as WSHSY and CDR2 as SAAADI. The CDR3 DNA sequence: TGCGCCAGCAGTGAGACAGGGGGCAGGATTAATGAAAAACTGTTTTTT. It yields the protein CASSETGGRINEKLFF.

The chain links TRBV29-1 to TRBJ2-7; a possible D gene is TRBD2 (5 bases). Germline V lookup: CDR1 SQVTM, CDR2 ANQGSEA. V was trimmed by 4 bases and J by 5 bases, leaving 18 bases between them. The CDR3 has 14 residues. In nucleotides, the CDR3 is TGCAGCGTTGGGAGGCCCGAACGACCAAACGAGCAGTACTTC. This encodes CSVGRPERPNEQYF.

V usage is TRBV27 and J usage is TRBJ2-5; tentative D call: TRBD1 (5 bases). Germline CDR1 is MNHEY and CDR2 is SMNVEV (reference sequence). Trimming took off 3 bases at V and 2 bases at J, with 16 bases between the two ends. The CDR3 length is 16 residues. The CDR3 loop reads CASSLVQGESQETQYF. CDR3 nucleotides: TGTGCCAGCAGTTTGGTTCAAGGGGAATCACAAGAGACCCAGTACTTC.

The gene calls are TRBV27 and TRBJ1-1; TRBD1 might be the D (5 bases). The CDR3 has 14 amino acids. Per the germline V gene, CDR1 is MNHEY and CDR2 is SMNVEV (reference sequence). The ends were cut back, 0 bases at V and 4 bases at J, with 9 bases in the middle. CDR3 DNA sequence: TGTGCCAGCAGTTTATCAGGGGTTATCACTGAAGCTTTCTTT. Translation: CASSLSGVITEAFF.

The chain employs TRBV6-5 and TRBJ2-1; perhaps TRBD1 as D (5 bases). CDR1 MNHEY and CDR2 SVGAGI come from the germline V gene. The CDR3 spans 13 residues. Trimming shortened V by 7 bases and J by 4 bases, and 11 bases separated the two germline ends. The CDR3 region has the DNA TGTGCCAGCAAGGCAGGGAAATACAATGAGCAGTTCTTC. Its protein product is CASKAGKYNEQFF.

This chain links TRBV12-5 with TRBJ2-1; D might be TRBD1 (6 bases). The CDR3 is made up of 13 amino acids. Germline CDR1 reads LGHNT; CDR2 reads FRNRAP. V lost 2 bases to trimming and J lost 11 bases, with 13 bases between them. CDR3: CASGLMTGRKQFF. The CDR3 DNA is TGTGCTAGTGGTTTGATGACAGGAAGAAAGCAGTTCTTC. Full variable domain (remainder filled in from reference TRBV12-5 and TRBJ2-1): DARVTQTPRHKVTEMGQEVTMRCQPILGHNTVFWYRQTMMQGLELLAYFRNRAPLDDSGMPKDRFSAEMPDATLATLKIQPSEPRDSAVYFCASGLMTGRKQFFGPGTRLTVL.

The chain recombines TRBV15 with TRBJ2-3, with TRBD1 matching over 7 bases. Trimming at V came to 1 base and at J to 3 bases, leaving 7 bases not matched to a gene. Germline values: CDR1 LNHNV, CDR2 YYDKDF (reference sequence). The CDR3 has 16 residues. The CDR3 here is CATSRGGQAGTDTQYF. The CDR3 region has the DNA TGTGCCACCAGCAGAGGCGGACAGGCCGGGACAGATACGCAGTATTTT.

The gene calls are TRBV12-3 or TRBV12-4 and TRBJ2-1; D gene uncertain. The CDR3 sequence is 13 residues long. Trimming removed 8 bases at V and 7 bases at J, with 15 bases between. The CDR3 reads CASATGSLNEQFF. In DNA, the CDR3 is TGTGCCAGCGCAACCGGGTCCTTAAATGAGCAGTTCTTC.